These 13 T cell receptor beta chains came from one sample sequenced in a study of blood T cells in healthy people across ages. Combining a sample-barcoded 5' primer with a J-beta primer mix, a second PCR ran for roughly 7 to 11 cycles. TCRdb ran MiXCR on the 5' RACE reads and lists one entry per CDR3 protein. There are hundreds of thousands of distinct CDR3 sequences in the sample; about 34% occur only once, and 15% lies in the top ten. The sample consisted of blood. Every receptor here comes from a woman over 75 in good health.

About this clonotype itself: A much bigger clone sits one base away, suggesting this may be a read error. The CDR3 does not close with the conserved phenylalanine or tryptophan, likely indicating a read error. The CDR3 DNA reads TGTGCCAGCAGCTCCGGACTGCAACGAGGCACAGATACGCAGTATTGT. It is translated as CASSSGLQRGTDTQYC. The V call is TRBV7-2, the J call TRBJ2-3, with a tentative D call TRBD2 (5 bases). V was pared by 4 bases and J by 1 base, with 15 bases between. CDR1 is SGHTA, CDR2 FQGNSA, per germline. The CDR3 covers 16 residues.

This clonotype was recorded many times. This chain connects TRBV4-3 to TRBJ1-1, with D possibly matching TRBD1 (5 bases). This CDR3 is built from 14 residues. CDR1 and CDR2 from the germline V gene are LGHNA and YSLEER. Trimming shortened V by 0 bases and J by 11 bases, and 16 bases separated the two germline ends. CDR3: CASSQEAIVPGAFF. The CDR3 nucleotides are TGCGCCAGCAGCCAAGAGGCTATAGTTCCAGGGGCTTTCTTT.

The sample holds many counts of this clonotype. The chain carries TRBV6-2 or TRBV6-3 and TRBJ2-7; 8 bases map to TRBD2. V trimming: 2 bases; J trimming: 5 bases; junction bases outside the gene matches: 5. Per germline, CDR1 MNHEY and CDR2 SVGEGT. CDR3 length: 14 amino acids. CDR3 DNA sequence: TGTGCCAGCAGTTACCCGGGGGGGGTCGACGAGCAGTACTTC. Encoded protein: CASSYPGGVDEQYF.

Details on this clonotype: Compared with germline, one end of the junction differs, possibly owing to a read error. The chain employs TRBV7-8 and TRBJ2-5; 7 bases line up with TRBD1. The CDR3 extends over 16 amino acids. CDR1 and CDR2 (germline): SGHVS, FQNEAQ. CDR3 DNA sequence: TGTGCCAGCAGCTTAAGGGACAGCCCTAACCAGGAGACCCAGTACTTC. Protein sequence: CASSLRDSPNQETQYF.

This clonotype showed up many times. V is TRBV6-2 or TRBV6-3 and J is TRBJ2-1; TRBD2 matches 14 bases. Per germline, CDR1 MNHEY and CDR2 SVGEGT. The V gene end was trimmed by 5 bases and the J gene end by 10 bases; junction bases not matched to a gene: 7. This CDR3 has 15 residues. CDR3 nucleotides: TGTGCCAGCAGTGAGACTAGCGGGGGGGCGTTGGAGCAGTTCTTC. Protein: CASSETSGGALEQFF.

V gene TRBV5-5 combines with J gene TRBJ2-7, with 7 bases lining up with TRBD1. V shed 5 bases, J shed 2 bases, and the junction held 7 bases outside the gene matches. The length of the CDR3 is 14 residues. The germline V gene has CDR1 SGHKS and CDR2 YYEKEE (reference sequence). The CDR3 nucleotides are TGTGCCAGCAGTAAGGGGACAGCAGCCTACGAGCAGTACTTC. Translating it yields CASSKGTAAYEQYF.

This clonotype appeared a single time. The V and J genes are TRBV13 and TRBJ2-7, with D tentatively TRBD1 (8 bases). V was trimmed by 4 bases and J by 4 bases, leaving 17 bases between them. This CDR3 region has 15 residues. CDR1 and CDR2 (germline): PRHDT, FYEKMQ (reference sequence). CDR3 DNA: TGTGCCAGCAGCTCCCAGGACAGGGAGGGATACGAGCAGTACTTC. Amino acid sequence: CASSSQDREGYEQYF.

Ten or more counts support this clonotype. The CDR3: CASSLRGRTEAFF. CDR3 bases: TGTGCCAGCAGCTTAAGGGGGCGGACTGAAGCTTTCTTT. The chain combines TRBV7-2 with TRBJ1-1, with 7 bases identical to TRBD1. J lost 5 bases, V lost 2 bases, and 2 bases had no gene match. The germline V gene has CDR1 SGHTA and CDR2 FQGNSA. The CDR3 contains 13 residues. The variable domain in full, with the rest retrieved from reference TRBV7-2 and TRBJ1-1, is GAGVSQSPSNKVTEKGKDVELRCDPISGHTALYWYRQSLGQGLEFLIYFQGNSAPDKSGLPSDRFSAERTGGSVSTLTIQRTQQEDSAVYLCASSLRGRTEAFFGQGTRLTVV.

Worth noting for this clonotype: Compared with germline, one end of the junction differs, possibly owing to a read error. J is TRBJ2-2 and V is TRBV4-1; 8 positions match TRBD1. The CDR3 extends over 14 amino acids. The germline gives CDR1 MGHRA, CDR2 YSYEKL. This CDR3 is CASSLTGGTGERFF. CDR3 coding DNA: TGCGCCAGCAGCCTCACAGGGGGGACCGGGGAGCGGTTTTTT.

The chain has TRBV20-1 and TRBJ1-2, with a weak D call TRBD1 (5 bases). The CDR3 runs 14 residues. V was clipped by 0 bases and J by 4 bases, with 12 bases between them. Germline V CDR1 and CDR2: DFQATT, SNEGSKA (reference sequence). The CDR3 region is CSARDTQGFYGYTF. The CDR3 nucleotides read TGCAGTGCTAGAGATACGCAGGGCTTCTATGGCTACACCTTC.

This clonotype was counted once. The chain carries TRBV4-3 and TRBJ1-5; the D is unclear. V shed 0 bases and J shed 4 bases, with 13 bases lying between them. The CDR3 runs to 16 residues. Germline values: CDR1 LGHNA, CDR2 YSLEER. The DNA for the CDR3 is TGCGCCAGCAGCCAAGATCGGACTTGGATTAATCAGCCCCAGCATTTT. Translating it yields CASSQDRTWINQPQHF.

A few counts support this clonotype. CDR3 sequence (DNA): TGCGCCAGCAGCCCCTCAGGGGCTAGCAATCAGCCCCAGCATTTT. The encoded protein is CASSPSGASNQPQHF. The genes are TRBV5-1 and TRBJ1-5; weak D call: TRBD1 (6 bases). The CDR3 loop spans 15 amino acids. Trimming cost V 4 bases and J 0 bases, with 11 bases left between them. Germline V gene sequence: CDR1 SGHRS, CDR2 YFSETQ.

This clonotype is a singleton in its sample. A much larger clone lies a single base off, so this may be a read error. The chain recombines TRBV25-1 with TRBJ1-2; no definite D call. The CDR3 runs 14 residues. Trimming shortened V by 6 bases and J by 2 bases, and 13 bases separated the two germline ends. CDR1 MGHDK and CDR2 SYGVNS come from the germline V gene. The CDR3 DNA reads as TGTGCCAGCAGGGCGACAAGGTACAACTATGGCTACACCTTC. Translated: CASRATRYNYGYTF.